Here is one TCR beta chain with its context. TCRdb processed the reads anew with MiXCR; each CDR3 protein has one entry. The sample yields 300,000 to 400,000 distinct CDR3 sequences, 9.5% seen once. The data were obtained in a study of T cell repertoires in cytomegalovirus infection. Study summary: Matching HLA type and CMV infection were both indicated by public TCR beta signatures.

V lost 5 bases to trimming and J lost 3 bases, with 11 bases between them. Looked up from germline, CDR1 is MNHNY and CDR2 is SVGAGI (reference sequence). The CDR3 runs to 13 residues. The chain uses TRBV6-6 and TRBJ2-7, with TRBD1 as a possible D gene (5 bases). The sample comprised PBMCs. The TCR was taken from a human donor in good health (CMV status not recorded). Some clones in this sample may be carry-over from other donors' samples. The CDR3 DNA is TGTGCCAGCAGTAAAGACAGCCGCTACGAGCAGTACTTC. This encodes CASSKDSRYEQYF.